This TCR beta chain originates from a study of blood T cell repertoires in COVID-19. Across the whole study: The United States, Italy and Spain were the sources of the acute and convalescent COVID-19 samples. PBMCs, B-cell-depleted T cells, or T cells provided the cDNA or gDNA that made up the material.

The CDR3 consists of 16 residues. CDR1 and CDR2 from the germline V gene are SGHRS and YFSETQ. V lost 0 bases to trimming and J lost 4 bases, with 16 bases between them. The authors' processing: Counts of nucleated cells, estimated from reference gene primer amplification, were obtained. Measured with immunoSEQ multiplex PCR; TCRdb has only the in-frame clones, and not every one. That table is the source of V, J and clone size, and D and trimming were worked out from the DNA. This sample has around 280,000 clones, with 90% found just once. Residents of approximately 25 US areas, aged about 18 to 95 years, made up the participants.

The specimen sequenced was PBMCs or T cells enriched from blood (not recorded which). The rearrangement joins TRBV5-1 to TRBJ2-5; D is unclear. This TCR came from a woman between 18 and 29 years old with acute COVID-19. In DNA, the CDR3 is TGCGCCAGCAGCTTGGCCAAGGAGAGCAATCCAGAGACCCAGTACTTC. Translated, it gives CASSLAKESNPETQYF.